This entry is about one TCR beta chain. Antigen specificity is unknown. Drawn from each donor were roughly 10 milliliters of peripheral blood. The germline gives CDR1 SGHRS, CDR2 YFSETQ. The CDR3 extends over 14 amino acids. Trimming left V 10 bases short and J 1 base short, with 18 bases between. A sample-barcoded 5' primer and a J-beta primer mix were used in a second PCR of about 6 to 12 cycles. TCRdb re-analysed the 5' RACE reads in MiXCR, keeping a single row per CDR3 protein. The table records 850,000 to 1,000,000 distinct CDR3 sequences, roughly 51% of them present only once. These data are taken from a study of blood T cells in healthy people across ages. Overall study results and limits: Long-lived donors exceeded aged donors in naive CD4+ cells and diversity.

This rearrangement joins TRBV5-1 to TRBJ2-7, with no clear D. Sequencing was done on a sample of blood. The origin of this receptor is a woman in her fifties or sixties in good health. This CDR3 is CAGASGVGSYEQYF. CDR3 sequence (DNA): TGCGCCGGCGCCTCCGGTGTGGGGTCCTACGAGCAGTACTTC.